Listed below are T cell receptor beta chains from one sample, sequenced in a study of blood T cell repertoires in COVID-19. Profiled with immunoSEQ multiplex PCR; TCRdb holds only in-frame clones, not every one. The sample lists about 200,000 clones, over 80% occurring once. What was sequenced was peripheral blood. These receptors originate from a man in his sixties with COVID-19, enrolled during active disease. The CDR3 runs from the conserved cysteine through the conserved F or W. A D gene is named only where the DNA matches it firmly.

CDR3aa | CDR3nt | d_gene | j_gene | v_gene
CAIRRRTGEKLFF | TGTGCCATCAGGAGGCGGACAGGCGAAAAACTGTTTTTT | TRBD1 | TRBJ1-4 | TRBV10-3
CASSPASGTQYF | TGTGCCAGCAGCCCGGCGTCGGGGACCCAGTACTTC | - | TRBJ2-5 | TRBV3-1/TRBV3-2
CASSSLAGVTEAFF | TGTGCCAGCAGCTCCTTAGCAGGGGTCACTGAAGCTTTCTTT | - | TRBJ1-1 | TRBV7-9
CASSPSDRGTAGYTF | TGTGCCAGCAGCCCGAGCGACCGGGGAACGGCTGGCTACACCTTC | - | TRBJ1-2 | TRBV3-1/TRBV3-2
CASSERGSGYTF | TGCGCCAGCAGTGAAAGGGGTAGTGGCTACACCTTC | - | TRBJ1-2 | TRBV10-2
CASSLTSAYGYTF | TGTGCCAGCAGCTTAACCAGTGCCTATGGCTACACCTTC | - | TRBJ1-2 | TRBV11-2
CASSQVGLGSPLHF | TGCGCCAGCAGCCAAGTTGGGCTTGGCTCACCCCTCCACTTT | - | TRBJ1-6 | TRBV4-1
CASAGEGSGELFF | TGTGCCAGCGCGGGGGAGGGGTCCGGGGAGCTGTTTTTT | TRBD2 | TRBJ2-2 | TRBV2
CASRPRDREDNSPLHF | TGTGCCAGCAGACCTAGAGACAGGGAAGATAATTCACCCCTCCACTTT | TRBD1 | TRBJ1-6 | TRBV11-2
CASSLDSGEQFF | TGCGCCAGCAGCTTGGACAGTGGAGAGCAGTTCTTC | - | TRBJ2-1 | TRBV5-1
CASRSGQVTESPLHF | TGTGCCAGCAGATCGGGACAGGTGACGGAATCACCCCTCCACTTT | TRBD1 | TRBJ1-6 | TRBV27